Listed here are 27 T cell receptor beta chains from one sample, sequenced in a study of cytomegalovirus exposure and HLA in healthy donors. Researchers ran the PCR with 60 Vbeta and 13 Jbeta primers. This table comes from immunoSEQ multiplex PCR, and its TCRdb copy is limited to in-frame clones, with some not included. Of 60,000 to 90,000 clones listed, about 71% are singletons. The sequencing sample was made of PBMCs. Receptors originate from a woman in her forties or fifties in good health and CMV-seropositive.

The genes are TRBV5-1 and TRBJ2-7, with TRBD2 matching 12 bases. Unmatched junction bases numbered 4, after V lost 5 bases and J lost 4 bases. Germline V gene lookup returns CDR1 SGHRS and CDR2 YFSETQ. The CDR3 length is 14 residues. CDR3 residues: CASRTGTSGYEQYF. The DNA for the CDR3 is TGCGCCAGCAGAACCGGGACTAGCGGGTACGAGCAGTACTTC.

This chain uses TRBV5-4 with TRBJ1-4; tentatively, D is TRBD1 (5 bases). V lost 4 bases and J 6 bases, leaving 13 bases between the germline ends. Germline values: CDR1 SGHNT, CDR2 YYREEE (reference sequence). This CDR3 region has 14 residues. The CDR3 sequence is CASSAGTGDEKLFF. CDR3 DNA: TGTGCCAGCAGCGCCGGGACGGGGGATGAAAAACTGTTTTTT.

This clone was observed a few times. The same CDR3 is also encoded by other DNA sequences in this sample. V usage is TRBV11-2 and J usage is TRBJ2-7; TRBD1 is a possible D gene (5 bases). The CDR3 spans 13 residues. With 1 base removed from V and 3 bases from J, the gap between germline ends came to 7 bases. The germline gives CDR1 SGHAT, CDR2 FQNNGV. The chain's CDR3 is CASSLGTHYEQYF. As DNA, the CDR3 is TGTGCCAGCAGCTTAGGGACACACTACGAGCAGTACTTC.

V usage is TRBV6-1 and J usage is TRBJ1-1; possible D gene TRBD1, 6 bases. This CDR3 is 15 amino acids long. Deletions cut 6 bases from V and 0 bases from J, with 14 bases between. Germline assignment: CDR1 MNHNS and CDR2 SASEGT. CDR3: CASSRRGLMNTEAFF. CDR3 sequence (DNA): TGTGCCAGCAGCCGGCGGGGGCTCATGAACACTGAAGCTTTCTTT.

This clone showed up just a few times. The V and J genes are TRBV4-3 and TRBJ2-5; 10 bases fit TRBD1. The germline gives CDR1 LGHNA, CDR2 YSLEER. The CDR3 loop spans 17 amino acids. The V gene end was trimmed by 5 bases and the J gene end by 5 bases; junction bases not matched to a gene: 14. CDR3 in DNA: TGCGCCAGCAGCGGGGACAGGGGTTATGGGGGGCGGGAGACCCAGTACTTC. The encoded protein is CASSGDRGYGGRETQYF.

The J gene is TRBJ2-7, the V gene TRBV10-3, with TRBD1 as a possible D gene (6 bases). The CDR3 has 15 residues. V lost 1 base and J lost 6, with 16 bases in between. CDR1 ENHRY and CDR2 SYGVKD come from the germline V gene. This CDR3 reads CAISEFGGLETEQYF. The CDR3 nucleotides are TGTGCCATCAGTGAGTTTGGGGGCCTGGAAACCGAGCAGTACTTC.

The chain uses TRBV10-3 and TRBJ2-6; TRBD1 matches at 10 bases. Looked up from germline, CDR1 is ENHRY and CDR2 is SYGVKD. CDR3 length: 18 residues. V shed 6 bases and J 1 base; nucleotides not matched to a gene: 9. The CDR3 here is CAIRAGGTGESGANVLTF. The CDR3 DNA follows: TGTGCCATCAGGGCCGGCGGGACAGGGGAATCTGGGGCCAACGTCCTGACTTTC.

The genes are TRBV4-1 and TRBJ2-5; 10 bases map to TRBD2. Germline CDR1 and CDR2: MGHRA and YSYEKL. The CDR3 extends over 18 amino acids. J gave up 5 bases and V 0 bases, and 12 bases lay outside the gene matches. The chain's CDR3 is CASSQDWLVAGGGETQYF. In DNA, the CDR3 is TGCGCCAGCAGCCAAGATTGGCTAGTAGCGGGGGGTGGGGAGACCCAGTACTTC.

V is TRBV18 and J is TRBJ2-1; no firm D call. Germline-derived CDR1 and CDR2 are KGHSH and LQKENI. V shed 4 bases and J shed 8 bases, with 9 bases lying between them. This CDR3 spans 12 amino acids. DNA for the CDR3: TGTGCCAGCTCACAGCCGCCTGATGAGCAGTTCTTC. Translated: CASSQPPDEQFF.

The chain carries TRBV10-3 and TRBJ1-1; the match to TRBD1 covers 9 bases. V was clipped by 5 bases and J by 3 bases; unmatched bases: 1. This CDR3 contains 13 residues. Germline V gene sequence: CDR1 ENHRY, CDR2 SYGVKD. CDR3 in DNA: TGTGCCATCAGTAGGGACAGGGACACTGAAGCTTTCTTT. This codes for CAISRDRDTEAFF.

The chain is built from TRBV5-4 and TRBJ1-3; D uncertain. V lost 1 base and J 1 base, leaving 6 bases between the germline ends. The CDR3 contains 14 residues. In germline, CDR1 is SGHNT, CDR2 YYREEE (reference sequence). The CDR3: CASSLSGSGNTIYF. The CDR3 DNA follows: TGTGCCAGCAGCTTGTCGGGATCTGGAAACACCATATATTTT.

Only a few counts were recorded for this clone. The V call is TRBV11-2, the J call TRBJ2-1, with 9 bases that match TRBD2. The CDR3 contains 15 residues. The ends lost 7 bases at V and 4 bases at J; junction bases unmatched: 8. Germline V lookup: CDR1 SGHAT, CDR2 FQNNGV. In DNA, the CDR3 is TGTGCCAGCACCTTGGCGGGGGGGCCATACAATGAGCAGTTCTTC. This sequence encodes CASTLAGGPYNEQFF.

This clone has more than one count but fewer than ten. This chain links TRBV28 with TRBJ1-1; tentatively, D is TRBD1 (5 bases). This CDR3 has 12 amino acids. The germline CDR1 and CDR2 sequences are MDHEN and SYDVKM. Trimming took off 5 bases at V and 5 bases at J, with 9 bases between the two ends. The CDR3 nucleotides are TGTGCCAGCAGTGGGGGGTCGACTGAAGCTTTCTTT. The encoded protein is CASSGGSTEAFF.

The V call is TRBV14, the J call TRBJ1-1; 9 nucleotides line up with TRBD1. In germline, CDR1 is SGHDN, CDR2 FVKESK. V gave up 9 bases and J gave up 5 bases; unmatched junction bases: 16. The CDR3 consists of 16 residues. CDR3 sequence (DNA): TGTGCCAGAACCGTAGGGACAGGGTATGTAAGTACTGAAGCTTTCTTT. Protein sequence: CARTVGTGYVSTEAFF.

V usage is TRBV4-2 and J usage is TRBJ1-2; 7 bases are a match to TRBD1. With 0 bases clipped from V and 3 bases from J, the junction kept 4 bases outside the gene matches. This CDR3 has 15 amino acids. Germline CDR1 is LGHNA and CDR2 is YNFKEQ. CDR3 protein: CASSQERQGHYGYTF. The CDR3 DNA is TGTGCCAGCAGCCAAGAGAGACAGGGCCACTATGGCTACACCTTC.

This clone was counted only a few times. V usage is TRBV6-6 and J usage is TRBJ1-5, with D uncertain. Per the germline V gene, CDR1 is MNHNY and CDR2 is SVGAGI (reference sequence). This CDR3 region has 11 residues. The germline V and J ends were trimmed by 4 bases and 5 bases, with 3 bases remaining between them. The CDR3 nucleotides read TGTGCCAGCAGTTTCGATCAGCCCCAGCATTTT. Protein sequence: CASSFDQPQHF.

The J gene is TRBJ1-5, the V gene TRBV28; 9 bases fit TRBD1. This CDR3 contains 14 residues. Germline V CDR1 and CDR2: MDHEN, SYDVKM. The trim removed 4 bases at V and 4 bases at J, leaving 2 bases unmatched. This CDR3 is CASSSGQGNQPQHF. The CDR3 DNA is TGTGCCAGCAGTTCCGGACAGGGGAATCAGCCCCAGCATTTT.

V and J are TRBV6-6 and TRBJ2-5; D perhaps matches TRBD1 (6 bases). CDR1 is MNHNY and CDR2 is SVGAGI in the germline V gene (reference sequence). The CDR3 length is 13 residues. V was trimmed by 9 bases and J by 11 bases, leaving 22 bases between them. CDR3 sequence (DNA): TGTGCCAGTCTGACAGGAGCCCAGCGAGAGCAGTACTTC. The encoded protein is CASLTGAQREQYF.

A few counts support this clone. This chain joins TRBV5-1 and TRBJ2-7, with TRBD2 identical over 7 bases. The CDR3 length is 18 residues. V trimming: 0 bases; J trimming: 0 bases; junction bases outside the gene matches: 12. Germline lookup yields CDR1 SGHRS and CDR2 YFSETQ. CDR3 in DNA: TGCGCCAGCAGCTTGGCCCCCGTGAGCGGGGTAAGCTCCTACGAGCAGTACTTC. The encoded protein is CASSLAPVSGVSSYEQYF.

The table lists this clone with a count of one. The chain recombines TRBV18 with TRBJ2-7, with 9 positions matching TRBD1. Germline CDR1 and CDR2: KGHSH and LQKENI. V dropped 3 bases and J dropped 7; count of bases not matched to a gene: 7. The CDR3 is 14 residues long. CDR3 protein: CASSPRDRVGEQYF. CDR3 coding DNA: TGTGCCAGCTCACCGCGGGACAGGGTTGGGGAGCAGTACTTC. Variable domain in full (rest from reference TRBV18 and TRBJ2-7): NAGVMQNPRHLVRRRGQEARLRCSPMKGHSHVYWYRQLPEEGLKFMVYLQKENIIDESGMPKERFSAEFPKEGPSILRIQQVVRGDSAAYFCASSPRDRVGEQYFGPGTRLTVT.

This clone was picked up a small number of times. The CDR3 region is CASSLYGTSGGLFF. The CDR3 DNA sequence: TGTGCCAGCAGTTTATATGGGACTAGCGGGGGACTGTTTTTT. This sequence joins TRBV28 and TRBJ2-2; 14 bases line up with TRBD2. The germline CDR1 and CDR2 sequences are MDHEN and SYDVKM. The junction had 3 bases not matched to a gene; V was cut back by 1 base and J by 14 bases. CDR3 size: 14 residues.

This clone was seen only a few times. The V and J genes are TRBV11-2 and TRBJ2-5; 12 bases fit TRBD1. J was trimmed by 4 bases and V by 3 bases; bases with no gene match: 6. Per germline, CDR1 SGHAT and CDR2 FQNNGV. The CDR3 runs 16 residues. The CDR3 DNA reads TGTGCCAGCAGCTTGGGGGGACAGGGGGCGGGAGAGACCCAGTACTTC. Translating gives CASSLGGQGAGETQYF.

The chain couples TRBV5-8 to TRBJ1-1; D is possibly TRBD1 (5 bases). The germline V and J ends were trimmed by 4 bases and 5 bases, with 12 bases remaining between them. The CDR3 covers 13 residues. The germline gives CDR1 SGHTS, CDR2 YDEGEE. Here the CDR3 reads CASSDYGGTEAFF. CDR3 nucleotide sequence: TGTGCCAGCAGCGACTACGGGGGTACTGAAGCTTTCTTT.

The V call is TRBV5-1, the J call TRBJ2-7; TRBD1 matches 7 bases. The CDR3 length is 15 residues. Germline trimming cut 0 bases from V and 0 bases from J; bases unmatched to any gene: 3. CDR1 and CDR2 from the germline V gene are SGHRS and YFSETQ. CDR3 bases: TGCGCCAGCAGCTTGGCTGGGACAGCCTCCTACGAGCAGTACTTC. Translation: CASSLAGTASYEQYF.

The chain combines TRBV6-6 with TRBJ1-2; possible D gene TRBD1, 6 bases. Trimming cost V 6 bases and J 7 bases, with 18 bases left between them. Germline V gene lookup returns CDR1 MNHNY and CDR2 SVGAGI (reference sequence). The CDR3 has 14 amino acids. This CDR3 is CASRDQEQGLGYTF. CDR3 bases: TGTGCCAGCAGAGATCAAGAACAGGGCCTTGGCTACACCTTC.

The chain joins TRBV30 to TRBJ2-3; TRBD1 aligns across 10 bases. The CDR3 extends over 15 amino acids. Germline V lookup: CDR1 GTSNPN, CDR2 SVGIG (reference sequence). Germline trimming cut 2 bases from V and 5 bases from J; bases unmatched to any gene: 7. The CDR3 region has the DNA TGTGCCTGGAGTCCCGGGACAGGGGCCTTAGATACGCAGTATTTT. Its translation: CAWSPGTGALDTQYF.

CDR3 sequence (DNA): TGCGCCAGCAGCTTCCCTCAGGGGGTTGTGAACACTGAAGCTTTCTTT. This gives the protein CASSFPQGVVNTEAFF. V is TRBV5-1 and J is TRBJ1-1; 7 bases agree with TRBD1. The CDR3 is 16 residues long. Trimming took 2 bases from V and 0 from J; bases not matched to a gene: 7. The germline V gene encodes CDR1 SGHRS and CDR2 YFSETQ.